The 32 T cell receptor beta chains given below trace back to one sample, sequenced in a study of blood T cells in healthy people across ages. Primed by a sample-barcoded 5' primer and a J-beta primer mix, a second PCR proceeded for roughly 6 to 12 cycles. One entry per CDR3 protein results from TCRdb running MiXCR on the 5' RACE reads. The sample comprises some 1.8 million distinct CDR3 sequences, roughly two fifths of which are singletons, and about 23% rests with the top ten. The sequenced sample was blood. All receptors come from a human donor in good health.

This chain connects TRBV20-1 to TRBJ1-4, with 7 bases lining up with TRBD1. V was clipped by 6 bases and J by 4 bases; unmatched bases: 5. The CDR3 sequence is 13 residues long. Germline CDR1 reads DFQATT; CDR2 reads SNEGSKA (reference sequence). DNA for the CDR3: TGCAGTGCGTGGGACAGCCTTAATGAAAAACTGTTTTTT. It yields the protein CSAWDSLNEKLFF.

This rearrangement joins TRBV9 to TRBJ2-5, with 10 nucleotides matching TRBD2. J gave up 0 bases and V 4 bases, and 3 bases lay outside the gene matches. Germline V gene lookup returns CDR1 SGDLS and CDR2 YYNGEE. This CDR3 spans 15 amino acids. The CDR3 is CASSLGTSDQETQYF. The CDR3 DNA follows: TGTGCCAGCAGCCTGGGGACTAGCGACCAAGAGACCCAGTACTTC.

The J gene is TRBJ1-2, the V gene TRBV29-1; D perhaps matches TRBD1 (5 bases). The CDR3 runs 13 residues. Germline values: CDR1 SQVTM, CDR2 ANQGSEA. Trimming shortened V by 3 bases and J by 8 bases, and 16 bases separated the two germline ends. DNA for the CDR3: TGCAGCGTTGATTATACGGGGGTGGAGGGCTACACCTTC. It encodes CSVDYTGVEGYTF.

Of note for this clonotype: A read error may account for a junction end that differs from germline. This chain joins TRBV12-3 or TRBV12-4 and TRBJ2-4; 7 bases align to TRBD1. The CDR3 is 15 amino acids. CDR3 residues: CASSSQGSFKNIRYF. The DNA for the CDR3 is TGTGCCAGCAGTTCACAGGGGAGTTTTAAAAACATTCGGTACTTC.

The rearrangement uses TRBV7-6 and TRBJ2-7, with 9 bases lining up with TRBD1. The V segment lost 4 bases and the J segment 0 bases; nucleotides outside the gene matches: 7. CDR3 length: 16 amino acids. The V gene's germline CDR1 is SGHVS and CDR2 FNYEAQ. The CDR3 spells CASSSYGTGSSYEQYF. The CDR3 DNA sequence: TGTGCCAGCAGCTCCTACGGGACAGGGTCCTCCTACGAGCAGTACTTC.

The rearrangement uses TRBV6-5 and TRBJ2-3; 15 positions agree with TRBD2. The germline gives CDR1 MNHEY, CDR2 SVGAGI. This CDR3 spans 19 amino acids. V lost 1 base to trimming and J lost 3 bases; unmatched junction nucleotides: 8. The CDR3 protein is CASSYFGGLAGGPTDTQYF. CDR3 nucleotides: TGTGCCAGCAGTTACTTCGGTGGACTAGCGGGGGGGCCGACAGATACGCAGTATTTT.

This clonotype was counted between two and nine times. The gene calls are TRBV28 and TRBJ1-2; D ambiguous. Trimming took 1 base from V and 7 from J, leaving 10 bases between them. CDR3 size: 13 residues. Germline CDR1 and CDR2: MDHEN and SYDVKM. The CDR3: CASSLLYYVGYTF. Written as DNA, the CDR3 is TGTGCCAGCAGTTTATTGTATTATGTTGGCTACACCTTC.

DNA for the CDR3: TGTGCCAGCAGCCCGCGGGCTCCGGGACAGGGATCCTACGAGCAGTACTTC. Its protein product is CASSPRAPGQGSYEQYF. V and J are TRBV7-6 and TRBJ2-7; 9 nucleotides agree with TRBD1. Germline-derived CDR1 and CDR2 are SGHVS and FNYEAQ. There are 17 residues in the CDR3. V shed 5 bases, J shed 1 base, and the junction held 12 bases outside the gene matches. Supplemented by reference TRBV7-6 and TRBJ2-7, the full variable domain reads GAGVSQSPRYKVTKRGQDVALRCDPISGHVSLYWYRQALGQGPEFLTYFNYEAQQDKSGLPNDRFSAERPEGSISTLTIQRTEQRDSAMYRCASSPRAPGQGSYEQYFGPGTRLTVT.

The chain couples TRBV27 to TRBJ2-7, with TRBD1 matching 10 bases. CDR1 is MNHEY and CDR2 is SMNVEV in the germline V gene (reference sequence). The trim removed 4 bases at V and 2 bases at J, leaving 5 bases unmatched. There are 15 residues in the CDR3. CDR3 bases: TGTGCCAGCAGTTGGGGGACAGGGGTAACCTACGAGCAGTACTTC. Translated: CASSWGTGVTYEQYF.

The V and J genes are TRBV20-1 and TRBJ1-1, with a tentative D call TRBD1 (6 bases). This CDR3 has 13 residues. Looked up from germline, CDR1 is DFQATT and CDR2 is SNEGSKA (reference sequence). Trimming removed 3 bases from V and 1 base from J, with 9 bases in between. CDR3 bases: TGCAGTGCTAGTATACAGGGGAACACTGAAGCTTTCTTT. This sequence encodes CSASIQGNTEAFF.

The chain has TRBV7-2 and TRBJ2-5; D perhaps matches TRBD1 (6 bases). This CDR3 contains 16 residues. Germline CDR1 is SGHTA and CDR2 is FQGNSA. Trimming cost V 4 bases and J 5 bases, with 20 bases left between them. The CDR3, as DNA: TGTGCCAGCAGCTCAGGGGCTATGAGAGGCGTGGAGACCCAGTACTTC. Its translation is CASSSGAMRGVETQYF.

The CDR3: CASTERWGYGYTF. The CDR3 bases are TGCGCCAGCACCGAACGGTGGGGCTATGGCTACACCTTC. This chain joins TRBV5-1 and TRBJ1-2; D is unclear. This CDR3 contains 13 residues. The V gene lost 6 bases and the J gene lost 4 bases, with 13 bases spanning the gap. Per the germline V gene, CDR1 is SGHRS and CDR2 is YFSETQ.

J is TRBJ2-3 and V is TRBV7-8; no firm D call. The CDR3 sequence is 14 residues long. Germline CDR1 and CDR2: SGHVS and FQNEAQ. The V end lost 3 bases, the J end lost 6 bases, and 13 bases lay between the germline ends. CDR3 nucleotides: TGTGCCAGCAGCTTCATCGGCCTGTCGGATACGCAGTATTTT. This codes for CASSFIGLSDTQYF.

This clonotype was found a few times. The chain has TRBV2 and TRBJ2-5; possibly TRBD2 for D (7 bases). The length of the CDR3 is 12 residues. The V and J ends lost 7 bases and 5 bases respectively, with 11 bases between them. Looked up from germline, CDR1 is SNHLY and CDR2 is FYNNEI. CDR3 DNA sequence: TGTGCCAGCATAGAGGGGGGGGAGACCCAGTACTTC. Its protein product is CASIEGGETQYF.

There are a few counts of this clonotype. The rearrangement links TRBV10-3 to TRBJ2-7; weak D call: TRBD2 (8 bases). This CDR3 is 16 amino acids long. Germline V lookup: CDR1 ENHRY, CDR2 SYGVKD. The V end lost 7 bases, the J end lost 3 bases, and 22 bases lay between the germline ends. The CDR3 is CAITGGGSQGIYEQYF. DNA for the CDR3: TGTGCCATCACAGGCGGGGGGTCACAGGGGATCTACGAGCAGTACTTC.

This rearrangement joins TRBV11-1 to TRBJ2-1; tentative D call: TRBD2 (7 bases). The V end lost 4 bases, the J end lost 2 bases, and 12 bases lay between the germline ends. CDR3 length equals 15 residues. The germline V gene has CDR1 SGHAT and CDR2 FQDESV (reference sequence). This chain's CDR3 is CASSSLRGPYNEQFF. Here the CDR3 DNA reads TGTGCCAGCAGCTCTTTGCGGGGGCCCTACAATGAGCAGTTCTTC.

This clonotype was detected only a few times. The J gene is TRBJ1-1, the V gene TRBV6-6, with no clear D. CDR3 size: 13 residues. Germline values: CDR1 MNHNY, CDR2 SVGAGI (reference sequence). V gave up 5 bases and J gave up 1 base, with 8 bases separating them. The CDR3, as DNA: TGTGCCAGCAGTGCGGATTGGAACACTGAAGCTTTCTTT. It encodes CASSADWNTEAFF.

In the case of this clonotype: The junction departs from germline at one end; a sequencing error may be responsible. CDR3 sequence reads: CASTLGEGEQPQHF. The CDR3 nucleotides are TGTGCCAGCACCTTAGGGGAAGGGGAGCAGCCCCAGCATTTT. The genes are TRBV7-9 and TRBJ1-5, with D perhaps matching TRBD1 (5 bases). CDR1 SEHNR and CDR2 FQNEAQ come from the germline V gene (reference sequence). This CDR3 region has 14 residues. Complete variable domain (other parts from reference TRBV7-9 and TRBJ1-5): DTGVSQNPRHKITKRGQNVTFRCDPISEHNRLYWYRQTLGQGPEFLTYFQNEAQLEKSRLLSDRFSAERPKGSFSTLEIQRTEQGDSAMYLCASTLGEGEQPQHFGDGTRLSIL.

This clonotype showed up just once. The J gene is TRBJ2-1, the V gene TRBV24-1, with TRBD2 as a possible D gene (6 bases). Germline lookup yields CDR1 KGHDR and CDR2 SFDVKD. V was cut by 9 bases and J by 5 bases, with 13 bases left in between. The CDR3 has 13 residues. DNA for the CDR3: TGTGCCACCGGCGGGACGGATAACAATGAGCAGTTCTTC. Its protein product is CATGGTDNNEQFF.

This clonotype was seen more than once but under ten times. V is TRBV7-9 and J is TRBJ1-2, with D possibly matching TRBD1 (6 bases). CDR1 is SEHNR and CDR2 is FQNEAQ in the germline V gene (reference sequence). This CDR3 comprises 14 residues. The germline V and J ends were trimmed by 5 bases and 4 bases, with 14 bases remaining between them. The CDR3 nucleotides are TGTGCCAGCAGCCTTCGGACAGTTACCTATGGCTACACCTTC. It codes for CASSLRTVTYGYTF.

The chain links TRBV6-2 or TRBV6-3 to TRBJ2-1; D may correspond to TRBD1 or TRBD2 (6 bases each). Deletions cut 4 bases from V and 10 bases from J, with 17 bases between. The CDR3 has 14 amino acids. The germline V gene has CDR1 MNHEY and CDR2 SVGEGT. This CDR3 reads CASSSSRGLGEQFF. The CDR3 region has the DNA TGTGCCAGCAGTTCGTCCCGGGGGCTGGGCGAGCAGTTCTTC.

As regards this clonotype: A read error may explain this, as a much larger clone is one base away. This chain joins TRBV9 and TRBJ2-1; 10 nucleotides align to TRBD2. The length of the CDR3 is 16 residues. CDR1 is SGDLS, CDR2 YYNGEE, per germline. Unmatched junction bases numbered 13, after V lost 0 bases and J lost 13 bases. CDR3 sequence (DNA): TGTGCCAGCAGCGTAGCTAGCGGGGGCCACGAGGAGACCCAGTTCTTC. Residues: CASSVASGGHEETQFF.

This clonotype appeared once. The chain carries TRBV5-1 and TRBJ1-1; D remains ambiguous. The CDR3 length is 16 residues. V lost 0 bases to trimming and J lost 0 bases, with 12 bases between them. Germline values: CDR1 SGHRS, CDR2 YFSETQ. The CDR3 nucleotides read TGCGCCAGCAGCTTGGGGACGGGAAACATGAACACTGAAGCTTTCTTT. Protein sequence: CASSLGTGNMNTEAFF.

The CDR3 loop is CASSQDWAGYHTQYF. CDR3 sequence (DNA): TGCGCCAGCAGCCAAGATTGGGCGGGGTACCATACGCAGTATTTT. This rearrangement joins TRBV4-3 to TRBJ2-3; possibly TRBD2 for D (6 bases). Germline values: CDR1 LGHNA, CDR2 YSLEER. CDR3 length: 15 residues. The V end lost 0 bases, the J end lost 7 bases, and 14 bases lay between the germline ends.

The gene calls are TRBV28 and TRBJ2-5; 9 nucleotides agree with TRBD1. CDR3 size: 16 residues. The junction had 13 bases not matched to a gene; V was cut back by 6 bases and J by 5 bases. CDR1 and CDR2 from the germline V gene are MDHEN and SYDVKM. CDR3: CASRTTGGLGWETQYF. Here the CDR3 DNA reads TGTGCCAGCAGGACTACAGGGGGCCTAGGATGGGAGACCCAGTACTTC. Full variable domain (outside the CDR3, taken from reference TRBV28 and TRBJ2-5): DVKVTQSSRYLVKRTGEKVFLECVQDMDHENMFWYRQDPGLGLRLIYFSYDVKMKEKGDIPEGYSVSREKKERFSLILESASTNQTSMYLCASRTTGGLGWETQYFGPGTRLLVL.

The chain recombines TRBV20-1 with TRBJ2-1; the D gene is possibly TRBD1 (5 bases). CDR3 length: 13 amino acids. CDR1 is DFQATT and CDR2 is SNEGSKA in the germline V gene (reference sequence). Between the trimmed V and J ends, which lost 6 bases and 4 bases, there was a span of 13 bases. This CDR3 is CSAEEGAYNEQFF. CDR3 coding DNA: TGCAGTGCCGAGGAAGGGGCTTACAATGAGCAGTTCTTC.

This clonotype was seen more than once but under ten times. The chain couples TRBV24-1 to TRBJ2-1; the D call may be TRBD1 or TRBD2 (5 bases each). V was pared by 5 bases and J by 4 bases, with 17 bases between. This CDR3 comprises 16 residues. Germline assignment: CDR1 KGHDR and CDR2 SFDVKD. The CDR3 loop is CATSGDREGRYNEQFF. The CDR3 DNA follows: TGTGCCACCAGTGGCGATCGAGAGGGGCGGTACAATGAGCAGTTCTTC.

In this sample, this clonotype turned up once. V and J are TRBV6-2 or TRBV6-3 and TRBJ1-5; a weak D match, TRBD1 (6 bases). Deletions cut 5 bases from V and 6 bases from J, with 17 bases between. This CDR3 spans 15 amino acids. Germline CDR1 MNHEY, CDR2 SVGEGT. The CDR3 DNA reads TGTGCCAGCAGTCCCCGGGGACATTGGAGTCAGCCCCAGCATTTT. It is translated as CASSPRGHWSQPQHF.

This rearrangement joins TRBV6-5 to TRBJ2-4; possibly TRBD2 for D (7 bases). The J call is doubtful: the DNA matches TRBJ2-7 better. Germline V lookup: CDR1 MNHEY, CDR2 SVGAGI. The CDR3 totals 17 residues. CDR3 amino acids: CASSYSGGGGPSYEQYF. CDR3 coding DNA: TGTGCCAGCAGTTACTCGGGGGGCGGGGGTCCTTCCTACGAGCAGTACTTC.

The sample holds many counts of this clonotype. The chain uses TRBV12-3 or TRBV12-4 and TRBJ2-7; tentative D call: TRBD2 (6 bases). Trimming left V 3 bases short and J 2 bases short, with 11 bases between. The CDR3 totals 14 residues. The CDR3 nucleotides read TGTGCCAGCAGTTTTGGGGGACTCACCTACGAGCAGTACTTC. Protein product: CASSFGGLTYEQYF.

This clonotype has more than one count but fewer than ten. V gene TRBV11-2 combines with J gene TRBJ1-2, with D perhaps TRBD1 (5 bases). The CDR3 is 14 residues long. Trimming cost V 5 bases and J 4 bases, with 14 bases left between them. Germline V CDR1 and CDR2: SGHAT, FQNNGV. CDR3 nucleotide sequence: TGTGCCAGCAGCCGACAGCCTACCATCTATGGCTACACCTTC. The encoded protein is CASSRQPTIYGYTF.

This clonotype was counted only a few times. This chain connects TRBV18 to TRBJ1-2; TRBD1 matches 8 bases. With V trimmed by 5 bases and J by 0 bases, 8 bases remained unmatched. The germline V gene encodes CDR1 KGHSH and CDR2 LQKENI. There are 16 residues in the CDR3. CDR3 loop: CASSVDRVDSNYGYTF. DNA of the CDR3: TGTGCCAGCTCAGTGGACAGGGTGGATTCTAACTATGGCTACACCTTC.